These 24 T cell receptor beta chains originate from one sample sequenced in a study of shared clonotypes between healthy human individuals. Only in-frame clones appear in the TCRdb table, and some are missing; sequencing was by immunoSEQ multiplex PCR. The repertoire holds around 450,000 clones, with around 79% as singletons. Sequencing was carried out using PBMCs. These receptor sequences come from a woman in her thirties or forties in good health. Some clones in this sample may be carry-over from other donors' samples.

This chain links TRBV7-9 with TRBJ2-7; 10 bases are a match to TRBD2. The CDR3 spans 16 residues. With V trimmed by 3 bases and J by 5 bases, 10 bases remained unmatched. Germline V gives CDR1 SEHNR, CDR2 FQNEAQ (reference sequence). The CDR3 DNA follows: TGTGCCAGCAGCTTGGGGGGGCTAGCGGGAGAGGACGAGCAGTACTTC. This gives the protein CASSLGGLAGEDEQYF.

The V and J genes are TRBV7-2 and TRBJ2-1, with D perhaps TRBD2 (6 bases). Trimming took off 0 bases at V and 4 bases at J, with 10 bases between the two ends. Per the germline V gene, CDR1 is SGHTA and CDR2 is FQGNSA. The CDR3 spans 15 residues. The CDR3 sequence: CASSLAGSGYNEQFF. Here the CDR3 DNA reads TGTGCCAGCAGCTTAGCTGGTAGCGGTTACAATGAGCAGTTCTTC.

V gene TRBV2 combines with J gene TRBJ1-2; D remains unclear. This CDR3 spans 13 amino acids. With 4 bases removed from V and 8 bases from J, the gap between germline ends came to 14 bases. CDR1 is SNHLY and CDR2 is FYNNEI in the germline V gene. The CDR3 loop is CASSVDPRRGYTF. The CDR3, as DNA: TGTGCCAGCAGTGTGGATCCACGGCGAGGCTACACCTTC.

This chain links TRBV5-6 with TRBJ2-5; a weak D match, TRBD2 (6 bases). CDR3 length: 13 amino acids. V was trimmed by 4 bases and J by 2 bases, leaving 9 bases between them. CDR1 is SGHDT, CDR2 YYEEEE, per germline. CDR3 sequence reads: CASSPGVQETQYF. CDR3 coding DNA: TGTGCCAGCAGCCCGGGGGTGCAAGAGACCCAGTACTTC. Variable domain in full (rest from reference TRBV5-6 and TRBJ2-5): DAGVTQSPTHLIKTRGQQVTLRCSPKSGHDTVSWYQQALGQGPQFIFQYYEEEERQRGNFPDRFSGHQFPNYSSELNVNALLLGDSALYLCASSPGVQETQYFGPGTRLLVL.

The chain is built from TRBV7-9 and TRBJ2-1, with D perhaps TRBD1 (6 bases). CDR3 size: 15 residues. Germline V CDR1 and CDR2: SEHNR, FQNEAQ (reference sequence). Deletions cut 0 bases from V and 4 bases from J, with 10 bases between. The CDR3 protein is CASSLAGAAYNEQFF. CDR3 bases: TGTGCCAGCAGCTTAGCGGGGGCGGCTTACAATGAGCAGTTCTTC.

The chain combines TRBV7-9 with TRBJ2-7; D is unresolved. Looked up from germline, CDR1 is SEHNR and CDR2 is FQNEAQ (reference sequence). V was clipped by 3 bases and J by 4 bases, with 7 bases between them. This CDR3 region has 12 residues. The CDR3 DNA reads TGTGCCAGCAGCTTGGATTGGTACGAGCAGTACTTC. Amino acid sequence: CASSLDWYEQYF.

The chain joins TRBV5-5 to TRBJ1-1, with no clear D. V gave up 2 bases and J gave up 3 bases, with 8 bases separating them. This CDR3 comprises 13 residues. Germline CDR1 SGHKS, CDR2 YYEKEE (reference sequence). CDR3 DNA: TGTGCCAGCAGCTTTTCGGCGGACACTGAAGCTTTCTTT. It is translated as CASSFSADTEAFF. The variable domain in full, completed from reference TRBV5-5 and TRBJ1-1, reads DAGVTQSPTHLIKTRGQQVTLRCSPISGHKSVSWYQQVLGQGPQFIFQYYEKEERGRGNFPDRFSARQFPNYSSELNVNALLLGDSALYLCASSFSADTEAFFGQGTRLTVV.

The chain combines TRBV6-4 with TRBJ2-3; TRBD1 is a possible D gene (6 bases). This CDR3 contains 14 residues. The V and J ends lost 3 bases and 1 base respectively, with 8 bases between them. Per the germline V gene, CDR1 is MRHNA and CDR2 is SNTAGT. The CDR3 loop is CASSERQGTDTQYF. The DNA of the CDR3 is TGTGCCAGCAGTGAGAGACAGGGCACAGATACGCAGTATTTT.

The chain uses TRBV29-1 and TRBJ2-1; D is uncertain. From germline, CDR1 is SQVTM and CDR2 ANQGSEA. V was shortened by 7 bases and J by 5 bases, with 6 bases between the two germline ends. The CDR3 contains 10 residues. CDR3 sequence: CSGGNNEQFF. CDR3 coding DNA: TGCAGCGGGGGTAACAATGAGCAGTTCTTC.

This clone was detected once. The chain employs TRBV5-5 and TRBJ2-5; TRBD2 is a possible D gene (5 bases). This CDR3 region has 13 residues. Germline V gene sequence: CDR1 SGHKS, CDR2 YYEKEE (reference sequence). V dropped 4 bases and J dropped 5 bases, with 12 bases sitting between them. The CDR3 spells CASSPWAGETQYF. CDR3 nucleotides: TGTGCCAGCAGCCCGTGGGCGGGTGAGACCCAGTACTTC.

This clone was picked up a small number of times. The chain combines TRBV30 with TRBJ1-2; TRBD1 might be the D (5 bases). Deletions cut 0 bases from V and 7 bases from J, with 12 bases between. The CDR3 totals 13 residues. CDR1 is GTSNPN, CDR2 SVGIG, per germline (reference sequence). The CDR3 nucleotides are TGTGCCTGGAGTGTTACGGGGGTCGGTGGCTACACCTTC. Protein: CAWSVTGVGGYTF.

V gene TRBV4-2 combines with J gene TRBJ2-1, with 7 bases fitting TRBD1. The CDR3 extends over 16 amino acids. With V trimmed by 3 bases and J by 2 bases, 7 bases remained unmatched. CDR1 and CDR2 from the germline V gene are LGHNA and YNFKEQ. The CDR3 spells CASSHAKTGTYNEQFF. The CDR3 DNA sequence: TGTGCCAGCAGCCACGCAAAGACAGGGACCTACAATGAGCAGTTCTTC.

The chain has TRBV5-4 and TRBJ2-1, with 8 nucleotides matching TRBD2. V lost 2 bases, J lost 0 bases, and 10 bases stayed unmatched. Germline CDR1 is SGHNT and CDR2 is YYREEE (reference sequence). CDR3 length: 18 residues. In DNA, the CDR3 is TGTGCCAGCAGCTTCCCTTCGGGAGGGGTATACTCCTACAATGAGCAGTTCTTC. Encoded protein: CASSFPSGGVYSYNEQFF. Full variable domain (remainder filled in from reference TRBV5-4 and TRBJ2-1): ETGVTQSPTHLIKTRGQQVTLRCSSQSGHNTVSWYQQALGQGPQFIFQYYREEENGRGNFPPRFSGLQFPNYSSELNVNALELDDSALYLCASSFPSGGVYSYNEQFFGPGTRLTVL.

This clone was seen just once. The chain recombines TRBV7-9 with TRBJ2-7, with 11 bases that match TRBD2. The CDR3 sequence is 16 residues long. Germline V lookup: CDR1 SEHNR, CDR2 FQNEAQ (reference sequence). Unmatched junction bases numbered 8, after V lost 1 base and J lost 6 bases. This CDR3 reads CASSLGALAGEGEQYF. Here the CDR3 DNA reads TGTGCCAGCAGCTTAGGGGCACTAGCGGGAGAAGGCGAGCAGTACTTC.

A word on this clone: Other DNA sequences in the sample encode the same CDR3. This chain uses TRBV2 with TRBJ2-3; no clear D gene. Trimming pared 4 bases from V and 3 bases from J, leaving 2 bases between. CDR1 SNHLY and CDR2 FYNNEI come from the germline V gene. The CDR3 loop spans 11 amino acids. Here the CDR3 DNA reads TGTGCCAGCAGTGTGACAGATACGCAGTATTTT. It translates to CASSVTDTQYF.

The CDR3 sequence: CASSFSGLGGGEQYF. The CDR3 DNA reads TGCGCCAGCAGCTTTTCGGGCTTAGGAGGCGGCGAGCAGTACTTC. The chain carries TRBV5-1 and TRBJ2-7, with D possibly TRBD2 on 5 matching bases. V shed 2 bases and J shed 6 bases, with 18 bases lying between them. CDR1 and CDR2 from the germline V gene are SGHRS and YFSETQ. CDR3 size: 15 residues.

The CDR3 sequence is CASSLMFGQGNHEQYF. As DNA, the CDR3 is TGTGCCAGCAGCTTAATGTTTGGTCAGGGTAACCACGAGCAGTACTTC. The chain has TRBV7-2 and TRBJ2-7; possible D gene TRBD1, 5 bases. The CDR3 has 16 amino acids. CDR1 is SGHTA and CDR2 is FQGNSA in the germline V gene. With 2 bases removed from V and 5 bases from J, the gap between germline ends came to 19 bases.

V gene TRBV27 combines with J gene TRBJ1-2, with D maybe TRBD1 (6 bases). Trimming stripped 5 bases from V and 0 bases from J, with 10 bases between. Germline V lookup: CDR1 MNHEY, CDR2 SMNVEV (reference sequence). CDR3 size: 14 residues. In nucleotides, the CDR3 is TGTGCCAGCAGTCGGACAGCCACTAACTATGGCTACACCTTC. It specifies CASSRTATNYGYTF.

This sequence joins TRBV30 and TRBJ1-5, with D possibly being TRBD1 (5 bases). The CDR3 length is 15 residues. CDR1 is GTSNPN and CDR2 is SVGIG in the germline V gene (reference sequence). Trimming removed 2 bases from V and 0 bases from J, with 11 bases in between. The CDR3 bases are TGTGCCTGGAGTAAGGGGCAGCATAGCAATCAGCCCCAGCATTTT. It specifies CAWSKGQHSNQPQHF.

The V call is TRBV11-2, the J call TRBJ2-7; D is perhaps TRBD2 (6 bases). The V end lost 6 bases, the J end lost 3 bases, and 21 bases lay between the germline ends. The length of the CDR3 is 16 residues. In germline, CDR1 is SGHAT, CDR2 FQNNGV. The CDR3 bases are TGTGCCAGCAGTCCCAGGGTGGGAGGTATCCTCTACGAGCAGTACTTC. Translated, it gives CASSPRVGGILYEQYF.

The rearrangement uses TRBV7-6 and TRBJ2-5; 12 bases are a match to TRBD2. V dropped 1 base and J dropped 6; count of bases not matched to a gene: 9. Germline lookup yields CDR1 SGHVS and CDR2 FNYEAQ. The CDR3 covers 17 residues. Here the CDR3 reads CASSLEGRLAGVKTQYF. In DNA, the CDR3 is TGTGCCAGCAGCTTAGAGGGACGACTAGCGGGAGTTAAGACCCAGTACTTC.

This chain joins TRBV4-1 and TRBJ2-7, with D perhaps matching TRBD1 or TRBD2 (5 bases each). Germline V gene data show CDR1 as MGHRA and CDR2 as YSYEKL. V was trimmed by 3 bases and J by 1 base, leaving 13 bases between them. The CDR3 loop spans 15 amino acids. DNA of the CDR3: TGCGCCAGCAGCCACCCCGGGGCAGTATCCTACGAGCAGTACTTC. Its protein product is CASSHPGAVSYEQYF.

This clone was seen just once. This sequence joins TRBV25-1 and TRBJ2-1; D is unresolved. V was shortened by 6 bases and J by 5 bases, with 5 bases between the two germline ends. The germline V gene has CDR1 MGHDK and CDR2 SYGVNS. This CDR3 has 11 amino acids. The CDR3 region is CASRRDNEQFF. CDR3 nucleotides: TGTGCCAGCAGGCGCGACAATGAGCAGTTCTTC.

The gene calls are TRBV10-1 and TRBJ2-3; 7 bases match TRBD2. The CDR3 has 13 residues. The J segment lost 1 base and the V segment lost 10 bases, leaving 5 bases of the junction unmatched. CDR1 and CDR2 from the germline V gene are WNHNN and SYGVQD (reference sequence). The CDR3 sequence: CANPSGGTDTQYF. The DNA for the CDR3 is TGCGCCAACCCGAGCGGGGGCACAGATACGCAGTATTTT.